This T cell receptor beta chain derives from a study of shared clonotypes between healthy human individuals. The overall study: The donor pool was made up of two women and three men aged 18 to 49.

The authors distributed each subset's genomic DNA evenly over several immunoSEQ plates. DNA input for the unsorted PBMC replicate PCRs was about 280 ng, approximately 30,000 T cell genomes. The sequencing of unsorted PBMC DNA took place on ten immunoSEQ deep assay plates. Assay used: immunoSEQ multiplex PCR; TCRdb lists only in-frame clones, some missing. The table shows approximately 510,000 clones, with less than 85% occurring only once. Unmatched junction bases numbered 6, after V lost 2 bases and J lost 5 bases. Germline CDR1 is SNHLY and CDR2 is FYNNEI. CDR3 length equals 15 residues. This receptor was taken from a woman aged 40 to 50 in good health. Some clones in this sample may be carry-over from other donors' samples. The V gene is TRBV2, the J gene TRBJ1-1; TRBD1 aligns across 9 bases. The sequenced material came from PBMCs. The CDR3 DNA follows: TGTGCCAGCAGTGAATACGACAGGGGGAGGACTGAAGCTTTCTTT. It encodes CASSEYDRGRTEAFF.